The 5 T cell receptor beta chains below all came from one sample that was sequenced in a study of T cells in Graves' hyperthyroidism and ophthalmopathy. TCR beta CDR3 region amplification was performed from RNA transcripts. First-round RT-PCR targeting the TCR CDR3 was performed with the HTBI primer set. TCRdb itself ran the multiplex PCR reads through MiXCR, one entry per CDR3 protein. The data contain about 700,000 distinct CDR3 sequences, approximately 42% of them singletons. Input material: peripheral blood or thyroid tissue (not recorded which). These receptors came from an adult man with Graves' disease, either hyperthyroidism or ophthalmopathy (not recorded which).

The chain combines TRBV7-9 with TRBJ1-6; the D gene is possibly TRBD1 (6 bases). The CDR3 has 16 amino acids. The V end lost 5 bases, the J end lost 13 bases, and 24 bases lay between the germline ends. The germline gives CDR1 SEHNR, CDR2 FQNEAQ (reference sequence). The CDR3: CASSPSTGGSNQPLHF. Here the CDR3 DNA reads TGTGCCAGCAGCCCTTCGACAGGAGGGAGCAATCAGCCCCTCCACTTT.

In this sample, this clonotype turned up many times. The chain uses TRBV19 and TRBJ1-5; D is uncertain. Germline-derived CDR1 and CDR2 are LNHDA and SQIVND (reference sequence). V gave up 3 bases and J gave up 3 bases, with 3 bases separating them. The CDR3 is 12 amino acids. The CDR3 loop reads CASSMDNQPQHF. For the CDR3, the DNA is TGTGCCAGTAGTATGGACAATCAGCCCCAGCATTTT. The variable domain in full, completed from reference TRBV19 and TRBJ1-5, reads DGGITQSPKYLFRKEGQNVTLSCEQNLNHDAMYWYRQDPGQGLRLIYYSQIVNDFQKGDIAEGYSVSREKKESFPLTVTSAQKNPTAFYLCASSMDNQPQHFGDGTRLSIL.

This clonotype was observed a single time. This chain uses TRBV9 with TRBJ1-3, with D unresolved. The CDR3 sequence is 16 residues long. Germline CDR1 reads SGDLS; CDR2 reads YYNGEE. The V gene lost 0 bases and the J gene lost 0 bases, with 10 bases spanning the gap. The CDR3 DNA reads TGTGCCAGCAGCGTAGAGGTGATTTTCTCTGGAAACACCATATATTTT. Amino acid sequence: CASSVEVIFSGNTIYF.

The table lists this clonotype with a count of one. This chain uses TRBV7-9 with TRBJ1-2, with a weak D call TRBD1 (5 bases). This CDR3 has 16 amino acids. V lost 2 bases to trimming and J lost 2 bases, with 15 bases between them. The V gene's germline CDR1 is SEHNR and CDR2 FQNEAQ (reference sequence). The CDR3 bases are TGTGCCAGCAGCTTAAGGGCGTCCGGGGCCAACTATGGCTACACCTTC. Translating gives CASSLRASGANYGYTF.

This chain connects TRBV7-9 to TRBJ2-7; D gene ambiguous. The CDR3 is 15 amino acids. Germline assignment: CDR1 SEHNR and CDR2 FQNEAQ (reference sequence). With 5 bases removed from V and 4 bases from J, the gap between germline ends came to 18 bases. The CDR3 sequence is CASSPGRRLWYEQYF. CDR3 in DNA: TGTGCCAGCAGCCCCGGACGAAGGCTCTGGTACGAGCAGTACTTC.